A selection of T cell receptor beta chains follows, all from one sample in a study of cytomegalovirus exposure and HLA in healthy donors. Clones were read by immunoSEQ multiplex PCR, and TCRdb kept only the in-frame ones, dropping some. The data hold some 130,000 clones, with around two thirds observed a single time. What was sequenced was PBMCs. These receptors all stem from a woman aged 55-70 years in good health and CMV-seropositive. The CDR3 runs from the conserved cysteine through the conserved F or W. Each record gives: J gene, V gene, D gene, clone size, CDR3 protein, CDR3 DNA. A D gene is named only where the DNA matches it firmly. Clone size, where shown, is once, few, many, or a class for clones that have expanded.

TRBJ2-5 | TRBV7-9 | TRBD2 | . | CASSTGTSVPQSRTQYF | TGTGCCAGCAGCACCGGGACTAGCGTCCCGCAGAGTCGGACCCAGTACTTC
TRBJ1-1 | TRBV5-4 | . | few | CASSFGQLNTEAFF | TGTGCCAGCAGCTTTGGACAGTTGAACACTGAAGCTTTCTTT
TRBJ1-1 | TRBV7-9 | TRBD1 | . | CASSLMTGKAEAFF | TGTGCCAGCAGCTTAATGACAGGGAAGGCTGAAGCTTTCTTT
TRBJ1-1 | TRBV27 | . | . | CASSLRGTGKAFF | TGTGCCAGCAGTTTAAGGGGGACGGGGAAAGCTTTCTTT
TRBJ2-3 | TRBV5-6 | TRBD2 | few | CASSLGGRAWDTQYF | TGTGCCAGCAGCTTGGGCGGGAGGGCCTGGGATACGCAGTATTTT
TRBJ2-2 | TRBV29-1 | . | . | CSVELAWTGELFF | TGCAGCGTTGAACTAGCCTGGACCGGGGAGCTGTTTTTT
TRBJ1-1 | TRBV7-6 | . | few | CASSSLGGTEAFF | TGTGCCAGCAGCTCCTTAGGGGGCACTGAAGCTTTCTTT
TRBJ2-7 | TRBV4-1 | TRBD1 | . | CASSQGTGGAYEQYF | TGCGCCAGCAGCCAGGGGACAGGGGGCGCGTACGAGCAATACTTC
TRBJ1-2 | TRBV27 | TRBD1 | . | CASSALQGAGGYTF | TGTGCCAGCAGTGCACTACAGGGGGCGGGTGGCTACACCTTC
TRBJ2-7 | TRBV14 | TRBD2 | . | CASSQDGGAPGYEQYF | TGTGCCAGCAGCCAAGACGGGGGGGCCCCGGGCTACGAGCAGTACTTC
TRBJ2-3 | TRBV9 | . | . | CASSVGSAGPTDTQYF | TGTGCCAGCAGCGTAGGTTCGGCGGGCCCCACAGATACGCAGTATTTT
TRBJ1-5 | TRBV18 | . | . | CASSPLQAGEPQHF | TGTGCCAGCTCACCCTTACAAGCAGGCGAGCCCCAGCATTTT
TRBJ1-6 | TRBV6-6 | TRBD1 | . | CATIGQGGYNSPLHF | TGTGCCACTATTGGACAGGGGGGATATAATTCACCCCTCCACTTT
TRBJ2-7 | TRBV7-9 | TRBD1 | . | CASDEGTGVYEQYF | TGTGCCAGCGACGAGGGGACAGGGGTGTACGAGCAGTACTTC
TRBJ1-5 | TRBV4-2 | TRBD1 | . | CASSHPGTGVSHQPQHF | TGTGCCAGCAGCCATCCCGGGACAGGGGTTAGCCATCAGCCCCAGCATTTT
TRBJ1-2 | TRBV6-6 | TRBD1 | . | CASSYPGGIYGYTF | TGTGCCAGCAGTTACCCAGGGGGCATCTATGGCTACACCTTC
TRBJ2-1 | TRBV28 | . | . | CASSLAFRSYNEQFF | TGTGCCAGCAGTTTAGCGTTCCGCTCCTACAATGAGCAGTTCTTC
TRBJ2-3 | TRBV15 | . | few | CATSSLTGSTDTQYF | TGTGCCACCAGCAGCCTAACCGGTAGCACAGATACGCAGTATTTT
TRBJ2-7 | TRBV5-1 | TRBD2 | . | CASSFGAGGSYEQYF | TGCGCCAGCAGCTTTGGGGCGGGAGGCTCCTACGAGCAGTACTTC
TRBJ2-2 | TRBV5-4 | TRBD2 | . | CASTLAGGPSGGELFF | TGTGCCAGCACCCTAGCGGGAGGGCCCTCGGGCGGGGAGCTGTTTTTT